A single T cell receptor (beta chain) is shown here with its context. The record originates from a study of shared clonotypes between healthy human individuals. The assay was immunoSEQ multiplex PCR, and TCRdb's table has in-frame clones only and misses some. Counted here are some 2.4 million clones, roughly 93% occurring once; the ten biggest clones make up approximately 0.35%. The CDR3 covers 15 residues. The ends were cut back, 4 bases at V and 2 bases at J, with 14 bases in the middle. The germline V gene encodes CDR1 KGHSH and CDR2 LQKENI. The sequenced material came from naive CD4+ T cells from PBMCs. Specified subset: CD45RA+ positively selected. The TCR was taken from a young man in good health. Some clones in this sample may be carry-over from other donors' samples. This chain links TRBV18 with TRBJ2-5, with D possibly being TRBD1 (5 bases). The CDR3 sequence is CASSQNQGRQETQYF. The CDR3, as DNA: TGTGCCAGCTCACAGAACCAGGGTCGGCAAGAGACCCAGTACTTC.